The 5 T cell receptor beta chains below all came from one sample that was sequenced in a study of cytomegalovirus exposure and HLA in healthy donors. Vbeta (60) and Jbeta (13) primers were used in the PCR. The data were produced by immunoSEQ multiplex PCR, yet TCRdb's version contains in-frame clones alone and is incomplete. The table records roughly 250,000 clones, almost 85% of them present only once. The sample was PBMCs. The receptors shown here come from a woman between 35 and 50 years old in good health and CMV-seropositive.

This clone was observed a handful of times. V and J are TRBV5-1 and TRBJ2-2; 10 bases map to TRBD2. Germline V gene data show CDR1 as SGHRS and CDR2 as YFSETQ. The trim removed 8 bases at V and 4 bases at J, leaving 8 bases unmatched. The CDR3 contains 15 residues. CDR3 loop: CASKLAGGPTGELFF. The CDR3 region has the DNA TGCGCCAGTAAATTAGCGGGAGGCCCCACCGGGGAGCTGTTTTTT.

The V gene is TRBV11-3, the J gene TRBJ2-3; possibly TRBD2 for D (6 bases). The CDR3 is 14 residues long. Germline V gene data show CDR1 as SGHNT and CDR2 as YENEEA. V lost 3 bases, J lost 5 bases, and 12 bases lay in between. The DNA of the CDR3 is TGTGCCAGCAGCTTCGGGGGAGTAAAAGATACGCAGTATTTT. Translating it yields CASSFGGVKDTQYF.

V gene TRBV5-5 combines with J gene TRBJ1-2; 11 positions agree with TRBD1. The CDR3 consists of 13 residues. Looked up from germline, CDR1 is SGHKS and CDR2 is YYEKEE (reference sequence). V was clipped by 6 bases and J by 8 bases; unmatched bases: 6. CDR3 sequence (DNA): TGTGCCAGCAAACGGACAGGGGGCAGGGGCTACACCTTC. Protein product: CASKRTGGRGYTF.

The CDR3 protein is CASSLTRTQYF. Here the CDR3 DNA reads TGTGCCAGCAGTTTAACTCGGACCCAGTACTTC. The chain has TRBV28 and TRBJ2-5; D is ambiguous. Germline V lookup: CDR1 MDHEN, CDR2 SYDVKM. The CDR3 spans 11 residues. V lost 2 bases and J 7 bases, leaving 5 bases between the germline ends.

The sample holds one count of this clone. The chain couples TRBV7-9 to TRBJ2-1; 8 nucleotides match TRBD2. In germline, CDR1 is SEHNR, CDR2 FQNEAQ (reference sequence). With V trimmed by 1 base and J by 7 bases, 9 bases remained unmatched. The CDR3 totals 16 residues. CDR3 coding DNA: TGTGCCAGCAGCTTAGTGGCTAGCGGGCTAGGTAATGAGCAGTTCTTC. This encodes CASSLVASGLGNEQFF.